Shown below are 19 T cell receptor beta chains from a single sample sequenced in a study of T cell changes during pregnancy in multiple sclerosis (dated by TCRdb to the late 2010s). Preparation of the library involved the immunoSEQ multiplex PCR assay. TCRdb re-hosts the immuneACCESS table, in-frame sequences only. Its copies lack some clones; in the studies checked, an unresolved V gene accounts for under half of them, and the cause for the rest is not known. The sample yields around 100,000 clones; around 90% were counted once. The ten largest clones capture about 2.9% of the sample. The sequenced sample was peripheral blood, obtained in the second trimester of pregnancy. These receptors all come from a female donor with multiple sclerosis, enrolled in a pregnancy study.

The rearrangement joins TRBV28 to TRBJ2-7, with 9 bases matching TRBD1. The CDR3 runs 14 residues. The V and J ends lost 6 bases and 3 bases, in that order; junction bases with no gene match: 6. Germline lookup yields CDR1 MDHEN and CDR2 SYDVKM. CDR3 sequence reads: CASSQGTGIYEQYF. In nucleotides, the CDR3 is TGTGCCAGCAGCCAGGGGACAGGGATCTACGAGCAGTACTTC.

The chain couples TRBV25-1 to TRBJ2-5, with no clear D. Trimming took off 3 bases at V and 5 bases at J, with 16 bases between the two ends. Germline lookup yields CDR1 MGHDK and CDR2 SYGVNS. The CDR3 sequence is 15 residues long. The CDR3 reads CASSEPRGRSETQYF. In DNA, the CDR3 is TGTGCCAGCAGTGAGCCCCGAGGCCGCTCGGAGACCCAGTACTTC.

This clone appeared once. V usage is TRBV27 and J usage is TRBJ2-2, with 10 bases that match TRBD2. The CDR3 contains 14 residues. Per germline, CDR1 MNHEY and CDR2 SMNVEV (reference sequence). Trimming removed 2 bases from V and 6 bases from J; junction bases left unmatched: 0. In nucleotides, the CDR3 is TGTGCCAGCAGTTTACTAGCGGGAGCCGGGGAGCTGTTTTTT. Its protein product is CASSLLAGAGELFF.

J is TRBJ1-4 and V is TRBV5-6, with D possibly being TRBD1 (5 bases). Per the germline V gene, CDR1 is SGHDT and CDR2 is YYEEEE. V lost 0 bases to trimming and J lost 4 bases, with 13 bases between them. This CDR3 spans 16 amino acids. The CDR3 DNA reads as TGTGCCAGCAGCTTGGCCTCTGCAGGGATTAATGAAAAACTGTTTTTT. As protein: CASSLASAGINEKLFF.

The CDR3, as DNA: TGTGCCACGACTATAGGCAATGAGCAGTTCTTC. This encodes CATTIGNEQFF. This chain links TRBV2 with TRBJ2-1, with D perhaps TRBD2 (5 bases). Germline V CDR1 and CDR2: SNHLY, FYNNEI. V shed 10 bases and J shed 6 bases, with 10 bases lying between them. This CDR3 region has 11 residues.

This clone showed up just once. The V call is TRBV30, the J call TRBJ2-7, with D perhaps matching TRBD1 (6 bases). Germline lookup yields CDR1 GTSNPN and CDR2 SVGIG (reference sequence). The length of the CDR3 is 15 residues. V was trimmed by 0 bases and J by 0 bases, leaving 12 bases between them. The CDR3, as DNA: TGTGCCTGGAGTGTAAAGGCAGGGGTCTCCTACGAGCAGTACTTC. This gives the protein CAWSVKAGVSYEQYF.

This clone was picked up one time. The chain employs TRBV28 and TRBJ2-2, with D perhaps matching TRBD2 (6 bases). The CDR3 extends over 15 amino acids. V lost 5 bases, J lost 4 bases, and 14 bases lay in between. Germline V gene data show CDR1 as MDHEN and CDR2 as SYDVKM. The CDR3 nucleotides are TGTGCCAGCAGTCGGAACCTCGGGGGCACCGGGGAGCTGTTTTTT. Encoded protein: CASSRNLGGTGELFF.

This chain uses TRBV7-9 with TRBJ2-7; D is uncertain. Looked up from germline, CDR1 is SEHNR and CDR2 is FQNEAQ (reference sequence). The V gene lost 5 bases and the J gene lost 1 base, with 12 bases spanning the gap. CDR3 length: 14 residues. CDR3 coding DNA: TGTGCCAGCAGCACCTCTGGCGGATCCTACGAGCAGTACTTC. Amino acid sequence: CASSTSGGSYEQYF.

The rearrangement uses TRBV28 and TRBJ2-1, with TRBD2 identical over 13 bases. CDR1 is MDHEN and CDR2 is SYDVKM in the germline V gene. The CDR3 contains 19 residues. Unmatched junction bases numbered 19, after V lost 8 bases and J lost 6 bases. The CDR3 region has the DNA TGTGCCAGCGCCCCCCCCAGGCGCCGGACTAGCGGGAGCCTCAATGAGCAGTTCTTC. Protein product: CASAPPRRRTSGSLNEQFF.

The rearrangement joins TRBV7-9 to TRBJ2-3; TRBD2 matches 9 bases. This CDR3 is built from 15 residues. Trimming removed 1 base from V and 5 bases from J; junction bases left unmatched: 4. CDR1 and CDR2 from the germline V gene are SEHNR and FQNEAQ (reference sequence). For the CDR3, the DNA is TGTGCCAGCAGCTTAGGCGGGAGGGTAGGAGATACGCAGTATTTT. Translated: CASSLGGRVGDTQYF.

This rearrangement joins TRBV4-1 to TRBJ2-7; weak D call: TRBD1 (6 bases). Germline CDR1 reads MGHRA; CDR2 reads YSYEKL. The V gene lost 1 base and the J gene lost 2 bases, with 12 bases spanning the gap. This CDR3 region has 15 residues. The CDR3 protein is CASSQVTGKAYEQYF. CDR3 DNA sequence: TGCGCCAGCAGCCAAGTAACAGGGAAGGCCTACGAGCAGTACTTC.

This sequence joins TRBV10-1 and TRBJ2-7; the match to TRBD1 covers 9 bases. Germline-derived CDR1 and CDR2 are WNHNN and SYGVQD (reference sequence). Trimming cost V 2 bases and J 5 bases; bases outside gene matches: 16. This CDR3 is 18 amino acids long. The CDR3 reads CASSESPPGDRESHEQYF. The CDR3 DNA sequence: TGCGCCAGCAGTGAGAGTCCCCCTGGGGACAGGGAAAGTCACGAGCAGTACTTC.

The rearrangement uses TRBV27 and TRBJ2-7, with D perhaps TRBD2 (5 bases). V dropped 2 bases and J dropped 6 bases, with 11 bases sitting between them. CDR3 length: 13 amino acids. CDR1 and CDR2 (germline): MNHEY, SMNVEV (reference sequence). CDR3 nucleotides: TGTGCCAGCAGTTTAGATGGGAGATCCGAGCAGTACTTC. It translates to CASSLDGRSEQYF.

This clone was detected only a few times. The rearrangement joins TRBV6-1 to TRBJ1-2; TRBD1 matches 7 bases. The CDR3 totals 16 residues. Trimming cost V 3 bases and J 0 bases; bases outside gene matches: 7. Germline V CDR1 and CDR2: MNHNS, SASEGT. The CDR3 here is CASSDGTASSNYGYTF. The CDR3 nucleotides are TGTGCCAGCAGTGACGGGACAGCTTCATCTAACTATGGCTACACCTTC.

The chain employs TRBV6-5 and TRBJ1-1, with D unclear. The length of the CDR3 is 14 residues. Germline V lookup: CDR1 MNHEY, CDR2 SVGAGI. Deletions cut 5 bases from V and 4 bases from J, with 14 bases between. The CDR3 nucleotides read TGTGCCAGCAGTCACCTGACTCGAAGCACTGAAGCTTTCTTT. This sequence encodes CASSHLTRSTEAFF.

A note on this clone: This specimen includes other DNA sequences encoding the same CDR3. V gene TRBV5-1 combines with J gene TRBJ1-1; D possibly corresponds to TRBD1 (6 bases). The germline gives CDR1 SGHRS, CDR2 YFSETQ. Trimming left V 0 bases short and J 2 bases short, with 8 bases between. CDR3 length: 14 residues. The CDR3 here is CASSLGTANTEAFF. The CDR3 nucleotides read TGCGCCAGCAGCTTGGGGACAGCCAACACTGAAGCTTTCTTT. The full variable domain, with the rest looked up from reference TRBV5-1 and TRBJ1-1, is KAGVTQTPRYLIKTRGQQVTLSCSPISGHRSVSWYQQTPGQGLQFLFEYFSETQRNKGNFPGRFSGRQFSNSRSEMNVSTLELGDSALYLCASSLGTANTEAFFGQGTRLTVV.

The chain couples TRBV15 to TRBJ1-4, with no clear D. The germline V and J ends were trimmed by 8 bases and 3 bases, with 10 bases remaining between them. CDR1 and CDR2 (germline): LNHNV, YYDKDF (reference sequence). The CDR3 is made up of 13 amino acids. CDR3 nucleotide sequence: TGTGCCACCGGGGAGTTCTCTAATGAAAAACTGTTTTTT. Residues: CATGEFSNEKLFF.

The chain uses TRBV10-3 and TRBJ1-2; TRBD1 matches 7 bases. The CDR3 has 15 residues. Germline V lookup: CDR1 ENHRY, CDR2 SYGVKD. The trim removed 6 bases at V and 0 bases at J, leaving 7 bases unmatched. CDR3 nucleotide sequence: TGTGCCATCAGACCTCGACAGGGTCCTAACTATGGCTACACCTTC. This sequence encodes CAIRPRQGPNYGYTF.

The genes are TRBV5-1 and TRBJ2-7; 13 bases agree with TRBD2. The CDR3 is 15 amino acids. Looked up from germline, CDR1 is SGHRS and CDR2 is YFSETQ. V lost 0 bases, J lost 7 bases, and 4 bases stayed unmatched. CDR3 in amino acids: CASSLGTGLAGEQYF. In nucleotides, the CDR3 is TGCGCCAGCAGCTTGGGAACGGGACTAGCGGGGGAGCAGTACTTC.